This TCR beta chain derives from a study of patients and donors after allogeneic stem cell transplantation (dated by TCRdb to the early 2020s). To prepare the library, RT-PCR was applied. The run used a NextSeq 550. TCRdb trimmed the raw reads at Q25, called clones with MiXCR and kept productive beta chains. Duplicate CDR3 protein sequences are folded into a single record with the most common DNA and genes. The sample table shows about 200,000 distinct CDR3 sequences, and 38% are seen once. Around a tenth of the sample is taken by the ten largest. Cut back by 0 bases and 2 bases, the V and J ends lie 8 bases apart. From cysteine to phenylalanine, the CDR3 is 15 amino acids long. Only CDR3 DNA remains: 45 bases, in frame from the first base. As encoded in the germline V gene, CDR1 is KGHSH while CDR2 is LQKENI. With regard to this clonotype: No antigen is known for it. No clone much larger than this one lies a single base away; base qualities are absent.

This sequence was found in a human donor who was either an allogeneic HSCT recipient or a stem cell or donor lymphocyte infusion donor (not recorded which). It is not recorded whose cells these are; they may come from a transplant donor. Sequenced input: blood, either unsorted or a sorted T cell fraction (not recorded which). The chain was built from TRBV18 and TRBJ2-1, with the identity of the D gene unclear. The DNA sequence is TGTGCCAGCTCACCACCGGGGTCCCCCTACAATGAGCAGTTCTTC. The translation is CASSPPGSPYNEQFF. The reference TRBV18 and TRBJ2-1 proteins fill in what lies around the CDR3, so the full variable domain reads NAGVMQNPRHLVRRRGQEARLRCSPMKGHSHVYWYRQLPEEGLKFMVYLQKENIIDESGMPKERFSAEFPKEGPSILRIQQVVRGDSAAYFCASSPPGSPYNEQFFGPGTRLTVL.